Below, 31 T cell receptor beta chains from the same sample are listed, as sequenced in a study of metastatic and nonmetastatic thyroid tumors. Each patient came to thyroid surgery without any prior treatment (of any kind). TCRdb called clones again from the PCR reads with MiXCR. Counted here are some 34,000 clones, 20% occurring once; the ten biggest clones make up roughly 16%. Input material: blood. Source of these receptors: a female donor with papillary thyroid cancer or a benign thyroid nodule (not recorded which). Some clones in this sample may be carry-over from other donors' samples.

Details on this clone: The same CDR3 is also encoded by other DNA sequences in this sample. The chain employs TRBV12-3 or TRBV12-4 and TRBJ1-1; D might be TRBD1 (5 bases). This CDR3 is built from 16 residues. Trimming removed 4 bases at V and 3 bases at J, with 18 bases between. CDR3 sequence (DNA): TGTGCCAGCAGTTCCCCTTCTACAGGTCGAGACACTGAAGCTTTCTTT. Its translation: CASSSPSTGRDTEAFF.

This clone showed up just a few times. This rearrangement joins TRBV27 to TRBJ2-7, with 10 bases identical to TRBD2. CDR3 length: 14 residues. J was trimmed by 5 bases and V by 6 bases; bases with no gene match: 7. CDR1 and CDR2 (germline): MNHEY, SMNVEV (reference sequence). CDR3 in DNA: TGTGCCAGCAGGTTAGCGGGAGGCTACGACGAGCAGTACTTC. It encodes CASRLAGGYDEQYF.

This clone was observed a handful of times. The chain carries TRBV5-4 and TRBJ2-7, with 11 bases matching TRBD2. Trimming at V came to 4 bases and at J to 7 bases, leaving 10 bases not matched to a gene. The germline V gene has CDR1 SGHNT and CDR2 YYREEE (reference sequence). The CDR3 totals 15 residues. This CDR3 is CASSLYTSGSREQYF. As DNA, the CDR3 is TGTGCCAGCAGCCTATACACTAGCGGGAGTCGGGAGCAGTACTTC.

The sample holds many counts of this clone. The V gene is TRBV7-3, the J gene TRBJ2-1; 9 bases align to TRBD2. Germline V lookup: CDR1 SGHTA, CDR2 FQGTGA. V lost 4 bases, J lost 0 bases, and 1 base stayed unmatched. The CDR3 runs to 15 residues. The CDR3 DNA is TGTGCCAGCAGCTATAGCGGGAGCTCCTACAATGAGCAGTTCTTC. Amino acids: CASSYSGSSYNEQFF.

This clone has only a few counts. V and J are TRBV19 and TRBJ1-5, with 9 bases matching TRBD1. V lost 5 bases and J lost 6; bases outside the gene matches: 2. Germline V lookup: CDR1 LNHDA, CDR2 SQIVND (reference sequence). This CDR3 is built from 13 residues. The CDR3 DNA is TGTGCCAGTAGTTGGGACAGGGTTCAGCCCCAGCATTTT. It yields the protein CASSWDRVQPQHF.

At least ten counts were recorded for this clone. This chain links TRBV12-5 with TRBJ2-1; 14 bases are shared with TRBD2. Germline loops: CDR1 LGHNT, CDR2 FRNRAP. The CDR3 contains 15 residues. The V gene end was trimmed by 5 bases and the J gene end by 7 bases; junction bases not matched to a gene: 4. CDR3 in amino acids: CASGLGLAGGNEQFF. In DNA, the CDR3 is TGTGCTAGTGGTCTCGGACTAGCGGGAGGTAATGAGCAGTTCTTC.

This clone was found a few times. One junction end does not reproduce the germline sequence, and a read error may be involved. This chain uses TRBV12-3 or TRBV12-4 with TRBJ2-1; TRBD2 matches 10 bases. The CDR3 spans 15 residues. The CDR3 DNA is TGTGCCAGCAGCGACGGGACTAGCGTGTACAATGAGCAGCTCTTC. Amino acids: CASSDGTSVYNEQLF.

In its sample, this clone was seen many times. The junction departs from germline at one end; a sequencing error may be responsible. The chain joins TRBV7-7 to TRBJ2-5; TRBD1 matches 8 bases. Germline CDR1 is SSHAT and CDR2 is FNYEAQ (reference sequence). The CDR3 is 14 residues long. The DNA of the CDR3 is TGTGCTAGCAGCCCTGGAACAGGGGGGGAGACCCAGTACTTC. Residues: CASSPGTGGETQYF.

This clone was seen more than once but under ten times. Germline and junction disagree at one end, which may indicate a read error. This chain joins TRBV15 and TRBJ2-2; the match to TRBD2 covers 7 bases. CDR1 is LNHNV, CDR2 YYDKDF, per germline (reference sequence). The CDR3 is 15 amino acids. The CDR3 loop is CATSIEGGITWELFF. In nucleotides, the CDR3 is TGTGCCACCAGCATCGAGGGAGGGATCACCTGGGAGCTGTTTTTT. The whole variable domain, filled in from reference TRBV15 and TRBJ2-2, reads DAMVIQNPRYQVTQFGKPVTLSCSQTLNHNVMYWYQQKSSQAPKLLFHYYDKDFNNEADTPDNFQSRRPNTSFCFLDIRSPGLGDTAMYLCATSIEGGITWELFFGEGSRLTVL.

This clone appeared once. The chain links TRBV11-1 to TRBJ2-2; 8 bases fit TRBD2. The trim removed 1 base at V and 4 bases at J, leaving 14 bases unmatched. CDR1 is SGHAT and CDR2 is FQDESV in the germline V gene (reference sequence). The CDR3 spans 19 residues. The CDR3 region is CASSLVGSGMKMGTGELFF. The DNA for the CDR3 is TGTGCCAGCAGCTTAGTCGGTAGCGGGATGAAGATGGGCACCGGGGAGCTGTTTTTT. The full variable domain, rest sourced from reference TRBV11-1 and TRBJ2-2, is EAEVAQSPRYKITEKSQAVAFWCDPISGHATLYWYRQILGQGPELLVQFQDESVVDDSQLPKDRFSAERLKGVDSTLKIQPAELGDSAMYLCASSLVGSGMKMGTGELFFGEGSRLTVL.

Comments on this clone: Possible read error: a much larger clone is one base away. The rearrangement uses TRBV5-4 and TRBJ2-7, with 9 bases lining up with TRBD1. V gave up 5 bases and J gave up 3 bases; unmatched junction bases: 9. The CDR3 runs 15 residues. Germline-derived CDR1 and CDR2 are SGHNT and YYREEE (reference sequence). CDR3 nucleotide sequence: TGTGCCAGCAGAGAAGGACAGGGGTCCGACTACGAGCAGTACTTC. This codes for CASREGQGSDYEQYF.

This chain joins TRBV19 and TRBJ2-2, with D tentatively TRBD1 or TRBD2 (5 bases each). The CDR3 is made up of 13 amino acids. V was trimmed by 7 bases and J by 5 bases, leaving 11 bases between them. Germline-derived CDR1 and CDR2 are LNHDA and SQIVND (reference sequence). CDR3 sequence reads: CASMGVGTGELFF. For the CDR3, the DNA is TGTGCCAGTATGGGGGTTGGGACCGGGGAGCTGTTTTTT.

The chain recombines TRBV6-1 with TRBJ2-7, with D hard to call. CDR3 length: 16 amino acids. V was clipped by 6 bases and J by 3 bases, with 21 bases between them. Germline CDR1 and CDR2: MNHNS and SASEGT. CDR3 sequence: CASSPRLVVPHYEQYF. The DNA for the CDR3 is TGTGCCAGCAGCCCCCGTTTAGTGGTACCCCACTACGAGCAGTACTTC.

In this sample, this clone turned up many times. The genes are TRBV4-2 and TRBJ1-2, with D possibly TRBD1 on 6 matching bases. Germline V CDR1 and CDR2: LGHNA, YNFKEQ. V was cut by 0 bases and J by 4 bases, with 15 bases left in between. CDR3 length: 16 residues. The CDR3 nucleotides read TGTGCCAGCAGCCAAGATGCCCCGACAGGACTCTATGGCTACACCTTC. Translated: CASSQDAPTGLYGYTF.

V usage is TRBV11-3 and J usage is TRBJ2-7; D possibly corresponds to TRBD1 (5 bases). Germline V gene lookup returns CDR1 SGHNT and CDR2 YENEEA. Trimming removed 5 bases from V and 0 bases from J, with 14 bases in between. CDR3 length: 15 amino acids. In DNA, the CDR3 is TGTGCCAGCAGCCCCTATGTGACAGTCTCCTACGAGCAGTACTTC. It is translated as CASSPYVTVSYEQYF.

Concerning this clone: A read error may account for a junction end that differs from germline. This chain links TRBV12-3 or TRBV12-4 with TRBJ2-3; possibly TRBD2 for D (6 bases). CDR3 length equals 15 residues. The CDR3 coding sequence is TGTGCCAGCCGTCAGACTAGTTTCGGAACAGATACGCAGTGTTTT. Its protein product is CASRQTSFGTDTQCF.

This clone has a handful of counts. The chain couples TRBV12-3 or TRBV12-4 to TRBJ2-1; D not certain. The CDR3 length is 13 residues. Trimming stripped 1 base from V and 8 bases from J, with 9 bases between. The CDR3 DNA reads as TGTGCCAGCAGTTTAGGCAGATGGGATGAGCAGTTCTTC. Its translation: CASSLGRWDEQFF.

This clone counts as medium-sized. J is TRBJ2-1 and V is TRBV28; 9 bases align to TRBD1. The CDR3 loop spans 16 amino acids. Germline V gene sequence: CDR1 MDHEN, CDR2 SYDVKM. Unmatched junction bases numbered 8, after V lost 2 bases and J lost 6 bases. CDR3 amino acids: CASSLTPGQGFNEQFF. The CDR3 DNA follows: TGTGCCAGCAGTTTAACGCCGGGACAGGGTTTCAATGAGCAGTTCTTC.

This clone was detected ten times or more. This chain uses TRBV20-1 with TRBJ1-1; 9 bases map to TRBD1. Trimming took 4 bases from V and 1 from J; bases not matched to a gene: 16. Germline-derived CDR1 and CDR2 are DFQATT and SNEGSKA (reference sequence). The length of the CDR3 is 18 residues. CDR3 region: CSATWPGQGERANTEAFF. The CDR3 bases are TGCAGTGCTACCTGGCCGGGACAGGGAGAGAGGGCGAACACTGAAGCTTTCTTT.

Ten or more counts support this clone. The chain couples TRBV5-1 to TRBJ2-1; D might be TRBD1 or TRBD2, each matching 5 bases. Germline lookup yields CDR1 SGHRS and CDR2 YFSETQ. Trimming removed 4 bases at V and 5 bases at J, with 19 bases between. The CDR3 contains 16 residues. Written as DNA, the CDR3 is TGCGCCAGCAGCCCCAATTGGGGGTTACCGAACAATGAGCAGTTCTTC. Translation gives CASSPNWGLPNNEQFF.

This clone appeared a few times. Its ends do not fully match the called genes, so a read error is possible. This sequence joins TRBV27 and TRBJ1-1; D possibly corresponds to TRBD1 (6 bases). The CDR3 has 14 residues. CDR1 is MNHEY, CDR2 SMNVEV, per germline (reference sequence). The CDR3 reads CASSLGGPGTEDFF. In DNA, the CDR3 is TGTGCCAGCAGTTTGGGGGGCCCAGGGACTGAAGATTTCTTT.

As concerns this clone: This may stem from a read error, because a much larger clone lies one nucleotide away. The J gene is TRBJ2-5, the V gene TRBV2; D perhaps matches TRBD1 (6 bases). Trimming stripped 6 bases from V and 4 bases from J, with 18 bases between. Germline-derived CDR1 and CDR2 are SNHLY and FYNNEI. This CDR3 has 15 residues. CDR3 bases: TGTGCCAGCAGCCCGGAACAGGGTTTTCGAGAGACCCAGTACTTC. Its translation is CASSPEQGFRETQYF.

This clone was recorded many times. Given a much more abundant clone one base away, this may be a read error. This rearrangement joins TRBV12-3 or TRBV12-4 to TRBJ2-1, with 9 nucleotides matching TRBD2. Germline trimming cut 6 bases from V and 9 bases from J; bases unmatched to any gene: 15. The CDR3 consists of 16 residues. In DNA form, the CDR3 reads TGTGCCAGCAGCCCACAGAGGGGCGGGGGGGGGACTGAGCAGTTCTTC. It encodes CASSPQRGGGGTEQFF.

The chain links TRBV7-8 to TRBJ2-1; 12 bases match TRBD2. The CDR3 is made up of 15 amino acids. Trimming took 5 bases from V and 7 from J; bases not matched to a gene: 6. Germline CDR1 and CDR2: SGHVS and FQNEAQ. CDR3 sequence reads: CASSGRTSGMNEQFF. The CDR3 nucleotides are TGTGCCAGCAGCGGGCGGACTAGCGGGATGAATGAGCAGTTCTTC.

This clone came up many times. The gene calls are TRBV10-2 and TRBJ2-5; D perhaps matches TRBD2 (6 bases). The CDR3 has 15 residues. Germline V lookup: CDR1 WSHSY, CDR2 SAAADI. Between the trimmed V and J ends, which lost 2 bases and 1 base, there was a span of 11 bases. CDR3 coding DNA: TGCGCCAGCAGTGAGGGACTACCATTCCAAGAGACCCAGTACTTC. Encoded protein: CASSEGLPFQETQYF.

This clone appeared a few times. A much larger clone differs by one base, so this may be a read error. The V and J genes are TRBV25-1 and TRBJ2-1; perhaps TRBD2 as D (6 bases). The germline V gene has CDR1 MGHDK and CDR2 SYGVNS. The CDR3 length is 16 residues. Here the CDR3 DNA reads TGTGCCAGCAGTGAATATGGCGGGACGGGGTACAATGAGAAGTTCTTC. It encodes CASSEYGGTGYNEKFF.

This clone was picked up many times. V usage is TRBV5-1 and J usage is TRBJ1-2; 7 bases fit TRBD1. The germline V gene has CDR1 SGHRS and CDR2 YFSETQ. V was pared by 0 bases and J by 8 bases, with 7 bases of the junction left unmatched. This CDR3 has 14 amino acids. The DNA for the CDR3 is TGCGCCAGCAGCTTGGTCCTAGGGGGCAGGGGCTACACCTTC. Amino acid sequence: CASSLVLGGRGYTF.

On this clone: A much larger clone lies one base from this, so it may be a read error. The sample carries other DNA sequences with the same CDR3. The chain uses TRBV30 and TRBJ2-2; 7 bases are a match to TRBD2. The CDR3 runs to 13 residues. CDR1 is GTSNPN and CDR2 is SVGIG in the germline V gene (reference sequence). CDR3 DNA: TGTGCCTGGAGACTAGCGAACACCGGTGAGCTGTTTTTT. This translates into CAWRLANTGELFF.

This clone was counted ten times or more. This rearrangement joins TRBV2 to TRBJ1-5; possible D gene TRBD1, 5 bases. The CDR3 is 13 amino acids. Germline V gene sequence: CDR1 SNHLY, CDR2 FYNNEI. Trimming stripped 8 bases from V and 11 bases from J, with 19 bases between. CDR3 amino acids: CASGGSPSGAQHF. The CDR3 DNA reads TGTGCCAGCGGCGGCAGTCCTTCGGGGGCCCAGCATTTT.

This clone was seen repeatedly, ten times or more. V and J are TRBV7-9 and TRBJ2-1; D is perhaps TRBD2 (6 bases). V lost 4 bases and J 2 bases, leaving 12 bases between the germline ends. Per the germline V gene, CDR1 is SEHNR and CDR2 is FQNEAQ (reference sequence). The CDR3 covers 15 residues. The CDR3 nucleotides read TGTGCCAGCAGCTCCCGACTAGAAGCCTACAATGAGCAGTTCTTC. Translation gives CASSSRLEAYNEQFF.

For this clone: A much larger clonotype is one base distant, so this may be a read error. The CDR3 nucleotides read TGTGCCAGCAACCAGTGGCAAACTTCCAATCAGCCCCAGCATTTT. Its protein is CASNQWQTSNQPQHF. The rearrangement uses TRBV2 and TRBJ1-5; D is unresolved. V gave up 7 bases and J gave up 3 bases, with 16 bases separating them. The CDR3 is 15 amino acids. Germline CDR1 and CDR2: SNHLY and FYNNEI.